These T cell receptor beta chains were read from a single sample in a study of blood T cell repertoires in COVID-19. TCRdb's copy holds only in-frame clones and misses some; the assay was immunoSEQ multiplex PCR. The data show approximately 90,000 clones, about 91% seen once. The material sequenced was peripheral blood. Receptors were obtained from a man aged 55 to 70 with acute or convalescent COVID-19. Both conserved end residues are part of each CDR3. The D gene is left open where the match is weak. A row's size may be missing; if present it is once, few, many or a size class.

v_call: TRBV19; j_call: TRBJ1-2; d_call: TRBD1; clone_size: -; cdr3_aa: CASTLTGGEGGYTF; cdr3_nt: TGTGCCAGTACCTTGACAGGGGGCGAGGGCGGCTACACCTTC
v_call: TRBV27; j_call: TRBJ2-1; d_call: -; clone_size: -; cdr3_aa: CASRRLFETGSSYNEQFF; cdr3_nt: TGTGCCAGCAGGAGGCTATTTGAAACCGGAAGCTCCTACAATGAGCAGTTCTTC
v_call: TRBV18; j_call: TRBJ1-4; d_call: -; clone_size: -; cdr3_aa: CASSPPSPKRLFF; cdr3_nt: TGTGCCAGCTCACCACCGAGCCCTAAAAGACTGTTTTTT
v_call: TRBV4-1; j_call: TRBJ1-1; d_call: -; clone_size: -; cdr3_aa: CASSSGAGALTARLNTEAFF; cdr3_nt: TGCGCCAGCAGCTCCGGTGCGGGGGCGCTTACAGCTAGATTGAACACTGAAGCTTTCTTT
v_call: TRBV3-1/TRBV3-2; j_call: TRBJ1-5; d_call: -; clone_size: -; cdr3_aa: CASSQSGGSNQPQHF; cdr3_nt: TGTGCCAGCAGCCAATCGGGAGGGAGCAATCAGCCCCAGCATTTT
v_call: TRBV27; j_call: TRBJ2-2; d_call: TRBD1; clone_size: few; cdr3_aa: CASSPHSGQGNTGELFF; cdr3_nt: TGTGCCAGCAGTCCGCACTCCGGACAGGGGAACACCGGGGAGCTGTTTTTT
v_call: TRBV24-1; j_call: TRBJ2-2; d_call: -; clone_size: -; cdr3_aa: CATSGGVNTGELFF; cdr3_nt: TGTGCCACCAGTGGCGGGGTGAACACCGGGGAGCTGTTTTTT
v_call: TRBV4-1; j_call: TRBJ1-2; d_call: TRBD1; clone_size: -; cdr3_aa: CASSQGTGTVYGYTF; cdr3_nt: TGCGCCAGCAGCCAAGGGACAGGGACTGTATACGGCTACACCTTC
v_call: TRBV5-1; j_call: TRBJ1-5; d_call: TRBD1; clone_size: -; cdr3_aa: CASSKGTGGNQPQHF; cdr3_nt: TGCGCCAGCAGCAAAGGGACAGGGGGTAATCAGCCCCAGCATTTT
v_call: TRBV19; j_call: TRBJ2-3; d_call: -; clone_size: -; cdr3_aa: CASSIPRQGGVDTQYF; cdr3_nt: TGTGCCAGTAGTATCCCCCGACAGGGAGGTGTAGATACGCAGTATTTT
v_call: TRBV5-1; j_call: TRBJ2-7; d_call: -; clone_size: -; cdr3_aa: CASNPDRTSSYEQYF; cdr3_nt: TGCGCCAGCAACCCCGACAGGACAAGCTCCTACGAGCAGTACTTC
v_call: TRBV29-1; j_call: TRBJ2-5; d_call: -; clone_size: -; cdr3_aa: CSVDGSHGETQYF; cdr3_nt: TGCAGCGTTGACGGTAGCCACGGGGAGACCCAGTACTTC
v_call: TRBV24-1; j_call: TRBJ1-5; d_call: TRBD1; clone_size: -; cdr3_aa: CATSQTGGGNQPQHF; cdr3_nt: TGTGCCACCAGCCAGACAGGGGGAGGCAATCAGCCCCAGCATTTT
v_call: TRBV27; j_call: TRBJ2-3; d_call: -; clone_size: -; cdr3_aa: CASSLRRGVSDTQYF; cdr3_nt: TGTGCCAGCAGTTTACGCAGGGGAGTCTCAGATACGCAGTATTTT
v_call: TRBV7-9; j_call: TRBJ1-2; d_call: TRBD1; clone_size: -; cdr3_aa: CASSFYRGDNYGYTF; cdr3_nt: TGTGCCAGCAGCTTTTACAGGGGCGATAACTATGGCTACACCTTC
v_call: TRBV24-1; j_call: TRBJ2-3; d_call: -; clone_size: -; cdr3_aa: CATARGGDTQYF; cdr3_nt: TGTGCCACCGCCCGGGGTGGAGATACGCAGTATTTT
v_call: TRBV5-1; j_call: TRBJ2-2; d_call: -; clone_size: -; cdr3_aa: CASSFVLAANTGELFF; cdr3_nt: TGCGCCAGCAGCTTCGTGCTAGCAGCGAACACCGGGGAGCTGTTTTTT
v_call: TRBV6-2/TRBV6-3; j_call: TRBJ2-7; d_call: TRBD1; clone_size: -; cdr3_aa: CASSSLTGDLEQYF; cdr3_nt: TGTGCCAGCAGTTCCCTGACAGGGGACCTCGAGCAGTACTTC
v_call: TRBV5-4; j_call: TRBJ2-7; d_call: -; clone_size: -; cdr3_aa: CASSSGLARDEQYF; cdr3_nt: TGTGCCAGCAGCTCTGGGCTGGCCAGGGACGAGCAGTACTTC
v_call: TRBV13; j_call: TRBJ2-5; d_call: -; clone_size: -; cdr3_aa: CASSRGGVRETQYF; cdr3_nt: TGTGCCAGCAGCCGAGGCGGTGTACGAGAGACCCAGTACTTC
v_call: TRBV11-3; j_call: TRBJ2-1; d_call: -; clone_size: -; cdr3_aa: CASSLGGLREEQFF; cdr3_nt: TGTGCCAGCAGCTTAGGCGGGCTTCGGGAGGAGCAGTTCTTC
v_call: TRBV5-1; j_call: TRBJ1-2; d_call: TRBD1; clone_size: -; cdr3_aa: CASSLGDSSHGGYTF; cdr3_nt: TGCGCCAGCAGCTTGGGGGACAGTAGCCACGGTGGCTACACCTTC
v_call: TRBV5-1; j_call: TRBJ2-7; d_call: TRBD2; clone_size: -; cdr3_aa: CASSAAGLVYEQYF; cdr3_nt: TGCGCCAGCAGCGCAGCGGGACTAGTCTACGAGCAGTACTTC
v_call: TRBV19; j_call: TRBJ1-2; d_call: -; clone_size: -; cdr3_aa: CASSTQIGQRYGYTF; cdr3_nt: TGTGCCAGTAGTACCCAGATTGGACAGCGCTATGGCTACACCTTC
v_call: TRBV5-4; j_call: TRBJ1-3; d_call: -; clone_size: -; cdr3_aa: CASSSAGTGNTIYF; cdr3_nt: TGTGCCAGCAGCTCGGCAGGTACTGGAAACACCATATATTTT
v_call: TRBV5-6; j_call: TRBJ1-3; d_call: TRBD1; clone_size: -; cdr3_aa: CASSKMEEGARGNTIYF; cdr3_nt: TGTGCCAGCAGCAAAATGGAGGAGGGGGCAAGGGGAAACACCATATATTTT
v_call: TRBV27; j_call: TRBJ2-5; d_call: -; clone_size: -; cdr3_aa: CASRFRGQETQYF; cdr3_nt: TGTGCCAGCAGGTTCCGGGGGCAAGAGACCCAGTACTTC
v_call: TRBV19; j_call: TRBJ2-5; d_call: -; clone_size: -; cdr3_aa: CASSMGLRTETQYF; cdr3_nt: TGTGCCAGTAGTATGGGGCTTAGGACAGAGACCCAGTACTTC
v_call: TRBV18; j_call: TRBJ1-6; d_call: -; clone_size: -; cdr3_aa: CASSPLPRESPLHF; cdr3_nt: TGTGCCAGCTCACCCCTCCCTAGGGAGTCACCCCTCCACTTT
v_call: TRBV7-9; j_call: TRBJ1-5; d_call: -; clone_size: -; cdr3_aa: CASSFGANSNQPQHF; cdr3_nt: TGTGCCAGCAGCTTTGGGGCAAATAGCAATCAGCCCCAGCATTTT
v_call: TRBV7-9; j_call: TRBJ1-2; d_call: -; clone_size: few; cdr3_aa: CASSRDRTSYGYTF; cdr3_nt: TGTGCCAGCAGCCGCGACAGAACTTCCTATGGCTACACCTTC
v_call: TRBV11-3; j_call: TRBJ2-7; d_call: TRBD2; clone_size: -; cdr3_aa: CASSAGGVYEQYF; cdr3_nt: TGTGCCAGCAGCGCGGGGGGCGTCTACGAGCAGTACTTC
v_call: TRBV6-5; j_call: TRBJ2-7; d_call: TRBD2; clone_size: few; cdr3_aa: CASRLTGTSGIKQYF; cdr3_nt: TGTGCCAGCAGACTGACCGGGACTAGCGGGATAAAGCAGTACTTC
v_call: TRBV19; j_call: TRBJ1-1; d_call: -; clone_size: -; cdr3_aa: CASSIRVDTEAFF; cdr3_nt: TGTGCCAGTAGTATTCGGGTTGACACTGAAGCTTTCTTT
v_call: TRBV6-1; j_call: TRBJ2-7; d_call: TRBD2; clone_size: once; cdr3_aa: CASSEAASGSGYEQYF; cdr3_nt: TGTGCCAGCAGTGAAGCGGCTAGCGGGAGTGGGTACGAGCAGTACTTC
v_call: TRBV15; j_call: TRBJ2-5; d_call: TRBD2; clone_size: -; cdr3_aa: CATSRVGLAGETQYF; cdr3_nt: TGTGCCACCAGCAGAGTCGGACTAGCTGGAGAGACCCAGTACTTC
v_call: TRBV7-8; j_call: TRBJ1-2; d_call: TRBD1; clone_size: -; cdr3_aa: CASSPRDRSTNYGYTF; cdr3_nt: TGTGCCAGCAGCCCTCGGGACAGATCGACTAACTATGGCTACACCTTC
v_call: TRBV5-1; j_call: TRBJ1-2; d_call: TRBD1; clone_size: -; cdr3_aa: CASSLGQGVDYGYTF; cdr3_nt: TGCGCCAGCAGCTTGGGACAGGGGGTAGACTATGGCTACACCTTC
v_call: TRBV30; j_call: TRBJ1-1; d_call: -; clone_size: -; cdr3_aa: CAWSVQFTEAFF; cdr3_nt: TGTGCCTGGAGTGTACAATTCACTGAAGCTTTCTTT
v_call: TRBV10-2; j_call: TRBJ2-7; d_call: TRBD2; clone_size: -; cdr3_aa: CASSDQRLAGDEQYF; cdr3_nt: TGCGCCAGCAGTGACCAGCGACTAGCGGGAGACGAGCAGTACTTC
v_call: TRBV6-5; j_call: TRBJ1-3; d_call: -; clone_size: few; cdr3_aa: CASSRSSGNTIYF; cdr3_nt: TGTGCCAGCAGCCGGAGCTCTGGAAACACCATATATTTT
v_call: TRBV9; j_call: TRBJ1-5; d_call: TRBD1; clone_size: -; cdr3_aa: CASSKQGERNQPQHF; cdr3_nt: TGTGCCAGCAGCAAACAGGGGGAGAGGAATCAGCCCCAGCATTTT
v_call: TRBV7-9; j_call: TRBJ2-1; d_call: TRBD1; clone_size: -; cdr3_aa: CASSLDRGLQFF; cdr3_nt: TGTGCCAGCAGCTTAGACAGGGGATTGCAGTTCTTC
v_call: TRBV5-4; j_call: TRBJ1-2; d_call: -; clone_size: -; cdr3_aa: CASSPRTVNYGYTF; cdr3_nt: TGTGCCAGCAGCCCCCGGACAGTTAACTATGGCTACACCTTC
v_call: TRBV30; j_call: TRBJ2-3; d_call: -; clone_size: -; cdr3_aa: CAHTSQRSTDTQYF; cdr3_nt: TGTGCCCACACATCCCAGCGGTCCACAGATACGCAGTATTTT
v_call: TRBV24-1; j_call: TRBJ2-7; d_call: -; clone_size: -; cdr3_aa: CATIDELDRSYEQYF; cdr3_nt: TGTGCCACCATAGACGAGCTGGACAGATCCTACGAGCAGTACTTC
v_call: TRBV18; j_call: TRBJ1-1; d_call: -; clone_size: -; cdr3_aa: CASSPGHRSNTEAFF; cdr3_nt: TGTGCCAGCTCACCGGGACACCGGTCTAACACTGAAGCTTTCTTT
v_call: TRBV28; j_call: TRBJ2-7; d_call: -; clone_size: -; cdr3_aa: CASSLRVHEQYF; cdr3_nt: TGTGCCAGCAGTCTGAGGGTTCACGAGCAGTACTTC
v_call: TRBV5-1; j_call: TRBJ2-3; d_call: TRBD1; clone_size: -; cdr3_aa: CASRMGQGEDTQYF; cdr3_nt: TGCGCCAGCAGGATGGGGCAGGGGGAAGATACGCAGTATTTT
v_call: TRBV29-1; j_call: TRBJ2-6; d_call: -; clone_size: -; cdr3_aa: CSVDGQSSGANVLTF; cdr3_nt: TGCAGCGTTGATGGACAGAGCTCTGGGGCCAACGTCCTGACTTTC
v_call: TRBV27; j_call: TRBJ1-3; d_call: -; clone_size: -; cdr3_aa: CASKFGGTIYF; cdr3_nt: TGTGCCAGCAAGTTTGGAGGCACCATATATTTT
v_call: TRBV10-3; j_call: TRBJ2-7; d_call: TRBD2; clone_size: -; cdr3_aa: CAISGGGEQYF; cdr3_nt: TGTGCCATCAGTGGGGGGGGCGAGCAGTACTTC
v_call: TRBV9; j_call: TRBJ2-1; d_call: TRBD2; clone_size: -; cdr3_aa: CASSPRGLGSGNEQFF; cdr3_nt: TGTGCCAGCAGCCCAAGAGGACTAGGATCAGGCAATGAGCAGTTCTTC
v_call: TRBV15; j_call: TRBJ1-1; d_call: -; clone_size: -; cdr3_aa: CATSSPLTLNTEAFF; cdr3_nt: TGTGCCACCAGCAGCCCTTTGACATTGAACACTGAAGCTTTCTTT
v_call: TRBV19; j_call: TRBJ2-3; d_call: -; clone_size: -; cdr3_aa: CASSLADTQYF; cdr3_nt: TGTGCCAGTAGCCTAGCAGATACGCAGTATTTT
v_call: TRBV6-5; j_call: TRBJ2-7; d_call: TRBD2; clone_size: -; cdr3_aa: CASSYSRTGLGYEQYF; cdr3_nt: TGTGCCAGCAGTTACTCGAGGACGGGACTAGGCTACGAGCAGTACTTC
v_call: TRBV5-1; j_call: TRBJ2-3; d_call: TRBD2; clone_size: -; cdr3_aa: CASSVGTSGGTDTQYF; cdr3_nt: TGCGCCAGCAGCGTAGGGACTAGCGGAGGGACAGATACGCAGTATTTT
v_call: TRBV18; j_call: TRBJ2-2; d_call: TRBD2; clone_size: -; cdr3_aa: CASSQREGNTGELFF; cdr3_nt: TGTGCCAGCTCTCAAAGGGAGGGGAACACCGGGGAGCTGTTTTTT